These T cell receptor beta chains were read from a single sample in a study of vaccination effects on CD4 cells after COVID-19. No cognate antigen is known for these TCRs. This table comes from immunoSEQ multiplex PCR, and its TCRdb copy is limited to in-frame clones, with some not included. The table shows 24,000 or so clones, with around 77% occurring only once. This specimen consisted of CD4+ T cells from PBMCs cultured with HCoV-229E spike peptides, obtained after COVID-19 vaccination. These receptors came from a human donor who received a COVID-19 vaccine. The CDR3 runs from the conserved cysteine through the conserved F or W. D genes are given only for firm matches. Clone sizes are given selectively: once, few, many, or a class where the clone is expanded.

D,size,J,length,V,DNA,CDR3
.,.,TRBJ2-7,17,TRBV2,TGTGCCAGCAGCCCACATAGCCGAGGCCCAAACTACTACGAGCAGTACTTC,CASSPHSRGPNYYEQYF
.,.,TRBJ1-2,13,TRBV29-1,TGCAGCTCCCAGGGTAGAGCTAACTATGGCTACACCTTC,CSSQGRANYGYTF
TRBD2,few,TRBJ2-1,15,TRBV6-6,TGTGCCAGCAGCATAGCGGGGGTTTCCTACAATGAGCAGTTCTTC,CASSIAGVSYNEQFF
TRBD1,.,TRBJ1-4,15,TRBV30,TGTGCCTGGAGTCCCTGGTCAGGGGGTCGGGAAAAACTGTTTTTT,CAWSPWSGGREKLFF
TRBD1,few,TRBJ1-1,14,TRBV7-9,TGTGCCAGCAGCTTCGGGACAGGCTACACTGAAGCTTTCTTT,CASSFGTGYTEAFF
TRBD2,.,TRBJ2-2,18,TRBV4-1,TGCGCCAGCAGCCAAGACCCGACTAGCCCTAGTAGTGGTGGGGAGCTGTTTTTT,CASSQDPTSPSSGGELFF
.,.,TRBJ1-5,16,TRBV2,TGTGCCAGCACCCTGACCATAACGGGGGGCAATCAGCCCCAGCATTTT,CASTLTITGGNQPQHF
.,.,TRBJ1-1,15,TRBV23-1,TGCGCCAGCAGTCAAGGGTCCGAAATGAACACTGAAGCTTTCTTT,CASSQGSEMNTEAFF
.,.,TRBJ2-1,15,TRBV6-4,TGTGCCAGCAGTGCTCAGGGGCGGAGCGGAAATGAGCAGTTCTTC,CASSAQGRSGNEQFF
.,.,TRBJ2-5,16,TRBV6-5,TGTGCCAGCAGTTACCGAGCATACACGGACCAAGAGACCCAGTACTTC,CASSYRAYTDQETQYF
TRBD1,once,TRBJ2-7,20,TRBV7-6,TGTGCCAGCAGCTTAGCGTCTCCCGGGACAGGGGAAAGGAGCTCCTACGAGCAGTACTTC,CASSLASPGTGERSSYEQYF
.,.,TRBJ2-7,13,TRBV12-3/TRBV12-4,TGTGCCAGCAGCCGCCCACAGGCCTACGAGCAGTACTTC,CASSRPQAYEQYF
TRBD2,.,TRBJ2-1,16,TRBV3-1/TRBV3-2,TGTGCCAGCAGCTTCCCGGGACTAGCTATCGGAAATGAGCAGTTCTTC,CASSFPGLAIGNEQFF
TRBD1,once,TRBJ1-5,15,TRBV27,TGTGCCAGCAGTTCCGGGACAGCCCTAAATCGGCCCCAGCATTTT,CASSSGTALNRPQHF
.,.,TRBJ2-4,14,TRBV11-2,TGTGCCAGCAGCCCCACACAGGGTCGAGACATTCAGTACTTC,CASSPTQGRDIQYF
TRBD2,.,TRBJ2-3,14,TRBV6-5,TGTGCCAGCAGGCCACTAGCGACCACAGATACGCAGTATTTT,CASRPLATTDTQYF
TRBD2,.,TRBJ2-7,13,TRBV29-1,TGCAGCGTTGAGCTAGCGGGAGGGCTCGAGCAGTACTTC,CSVELAGGLEQYF
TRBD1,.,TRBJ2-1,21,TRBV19,TGTGCCAGTAGTATAGATCGGTCAGTCGGGACAGGGAAGGGTTTATTATATGAGCAGTTCTTC,CASSIDRSVGTGKGLLYEQFF
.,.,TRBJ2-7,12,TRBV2,TGTGCCAGCAGCCTGGACAGCTACGAGCAGTACTTC,CASSLDSYEQYF
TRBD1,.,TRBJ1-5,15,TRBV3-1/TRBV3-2,TGTGCCAGCAGCCAAGAGCGAGGGGGCGGGCAGCCCCAGCATTTT,CASSQERGGGQPQHF
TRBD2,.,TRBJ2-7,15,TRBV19,TGTGCCAGTAGTAGAAGGACTAGCGAGCGTAACGAGCAGTACTTC,CASSRRTSERNEQYF
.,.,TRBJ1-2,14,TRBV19,TGTGCCAGTAGTAGACAAGTCTCCGCTCATGGCTACACCTTC,CASSRQVSAHGYTF
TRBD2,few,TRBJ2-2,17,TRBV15,TGTGCCACCAGCAAACCACTAGCGGGGGGGCCCGCCGGGGAGCTGTTTTTT,CATSKPLAGGPAGELFF
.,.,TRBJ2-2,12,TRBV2,TGTGCCAGCAGGGACCGGGCCGGGGAGCTGTTTTTT,CASRDRAGELFF
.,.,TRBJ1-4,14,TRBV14,TGTGCCAGCAGCCAAGCCTTCGTTGGTGAAAAACTGTTTTTT,CASSQAFVGEKLFF
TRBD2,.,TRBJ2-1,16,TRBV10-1,TGCGCCAGCAGGCCGGGACTAGCGGGGCTTTACAATGAGCAGTTCTTC,CASRPGLAGLYNEQFF
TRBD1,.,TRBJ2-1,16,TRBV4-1,TGCGCCAGCAGCCATACAGGGGAAGGGTCCTACAATGAGCAGTTCTTC,CASSHTGEGSYNEQFF
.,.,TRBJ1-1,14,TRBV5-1,TGCGCCAGCAGCTCCCGGGACTTGAACACTGAAGCTTTCTTT,CASSSRDLNTEAFF
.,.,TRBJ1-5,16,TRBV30,TGTGCCTGGAGCCCCTGGGGGGGTCGGGGCAATCAGCCCCAGCATTTT,CAWSPWGGRGNQPQHF
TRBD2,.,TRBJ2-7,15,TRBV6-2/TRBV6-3,TGTGCCAGCAGTCCCGGTTCTAGCGGTTCCTACGAGCAGTACTTC,CASSPGSSGSYEQYF
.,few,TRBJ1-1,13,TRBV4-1,TGCGCCAGCAGCCAAATGGAGAACACTGAAGCTTTCTTT,CASSQMENTEAFF
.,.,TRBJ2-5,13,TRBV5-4,TGTGCCAGCAGCTTGGCGGGGTGGGAGACCCAGTACTTC,CASSLAGWETQYF
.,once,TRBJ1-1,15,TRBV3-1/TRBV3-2,TGTGCCAGCAGCCTCGTCGATTGGTCCCCCACTGAAGCTTTCTTT,CASSLVDWSPTEAFF
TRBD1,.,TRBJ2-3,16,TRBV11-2,TGTGCCAGCAGCACGAACAGGGGGCTGGGCACAGATACGCAGTATTTT,CASSTNRGLGTDTQYF
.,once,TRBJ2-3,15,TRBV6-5,TGTGCCAGCAGCGGGGGGCAGGGATGGCCAGATACGCAGTATTTT,CASSGGQGWPDTQYF
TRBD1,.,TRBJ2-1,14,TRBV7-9,TGTGCCAGCAGCTCAGACAGGGGGCCGAATGAGCAGTTCTTC,CASSSDRGPNEQFF
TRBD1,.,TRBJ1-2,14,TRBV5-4,TGTGCCAGCAGCTATGACAGGGGGGCCTATGGCTACACCTTC,CASSYDRGAYGYTF
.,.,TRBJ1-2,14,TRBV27,TGTGCCAGCAGTTTATCTCTAGGGATAGGTGGCTACACCTTC,CASSLSLGIGGYTF
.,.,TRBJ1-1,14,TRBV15,TGTGCCACCAGCAACACCTTAGGGACCCTTGAAGCTTTCTTT,CATSNTLGTLEAFF
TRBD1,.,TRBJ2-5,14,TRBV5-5,TGTGCCAGCAGCCCGGGACAGGGCCAAGAGACCCAGTACTTC,CASSPGQGQETQYF
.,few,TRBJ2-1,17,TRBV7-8,TGTGCCAGCAGCCCCACGTCCCGCGGGGCCCTTTGGGTTGAGCAGTTCTTC,CASSPTSRGALWVEQFF
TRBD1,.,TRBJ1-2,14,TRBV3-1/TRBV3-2,TGTGCCAGCAGCCAAGATGGGACAGGGAATGGCTACACCTTC,CASSQDGTGNGYTF
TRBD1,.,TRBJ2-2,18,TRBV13,TGTGCCAGCAGCCCCGCCCCCGACAGGGGCGGAGGGACCGGGGAGCTGTTTTTT,CASSPAPDRGGGTGELFF
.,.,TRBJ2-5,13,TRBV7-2,TGTGCCAGCAGCTTCTCTAGTTCGGAGACCCAGTACTTC,CASSFSSSETQYF
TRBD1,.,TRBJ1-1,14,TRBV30,TGTGCCTGGAGAAGGGGGCGCTCGGCCACTGAAGCTTTCTTT,CAWRRGRSATEAFF
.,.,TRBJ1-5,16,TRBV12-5,TGTGCTAGTGGTTTGAGGCCAGGGTCGGTTTCTGGGCCCCAGCATTTT,CASGLRPGSVSGPQHF
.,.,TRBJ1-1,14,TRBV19,TGTGCCAGTAGTTTCGAAGGGGCGGGCACTGAAGCTTTCTTT,CASSFEGAGTEAFF
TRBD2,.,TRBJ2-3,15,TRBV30,TGTTCTATAGCGGGGGGTAACTCGAACACAGATACGCAGTATTTT,CSIAGGNSNTDTQYF